The rows below give T cell receptor beta chains drawn from one sample of a study of regulatory T cells in long-lasting Graves disease. TCRdb processed the multiplex PCR reads anew with MiXCR; each CDR3 protein has one entry. The sample lists around 480,000 distinct CDR3 sequences; around 15% were seen once. This sample was shared with a second study, whose subject was T cells in Graves' hyperthyroidism and ophthalmopathy.

Sequencing was performed on peripheral blood mononuclear cells (PBMCs), taken at new diagnosis, from a patient treated with antithyroid drugs. The receptor source for this set is a man in his forties with Graves disease. Both conserved end residues are part of each CDR3. The D gene is left open where the match is weak. Expanded clones are given a class, and other clones once, few, many or no size at all.

>TRBV2|TRBD2|many|TRBJ2-7
TGTGCCAGCTGCTGCGGTTCAAGCGGGAGGGCCTTCAGCGAGCAGTACTTC
CASCCGSSGRAFSEQYF
>TRBV6-1|-|few|TRBJ1-1
TGTGCCAGCAGTGTCTGGATGAACACTGAAGCTTTCTTT
CASSVWMNTEAFF
>TRBV30|-|many|TRBJ2-7
TGTGCCTGGAGTGTACTAGCCTACGAGCAGTACTTC
CAWSVLAYEQYF
>TRBV27|-|many|TRBJ2-1
TGTGCCAGCACCCCCCACTCACTAGCCCCGGCTGAGCAGTTCTTC
CASTPHSLAPAEQFF
>TRBV5-1|-|many|TRBJ2-1
TGCGCCAGCAGCTTACAGGACAAGTCGAACAATGAGCAGTTCTTC
CASSLQDKSNNEQFF
>TRBV24-1|-|-|TRBJ2-2
TGTGCCACCAGTGATTTGGTAGGGCCCGGGGAGCTGTTTTTT
CATSDLVGPGELFF
>TRBV27|TRBD2|-|TRBJ2-1
TGTGCCAGCAGTCCCACTGGGGTAGTAGCGGGAGGGCGGAGGTCCTACAATGAGCAGTTCTTC
CASSPTGVVAGGRRSYNEQFF
>TRBV5-1|-|many|TRBJ2-7
TGCGCCAGCAGCTTGGGTGCAGGCATCCTGGGCCGGGGGGAGCAGTACTTC
CASSLGAGILGRGEQYF
>TRBV20-1|-|-|TRBJ1-6
TGCAGTGCCCAACCTTTAGGACGGATTAATTCACCCCTCCACTTT
CSAQPLGRINSPLHF
>TRBV27|-|-|TRBJ2-2
TGTGCCAGCAGTGATTTTAGGACGGCGAACATCGGGGAGCTGTTTTTT
CASSDFRTANIGELFF
>TRBV27|TRBD2|-|TRBJ2-1
TGTGCCAGCAGTTTCCACCTTACCACTAGCGGAGAATTCAATGAGCAGTTCTTC
CASSFHLTTSGEFNEQFF
>TRBV11-2|-|many|TRBJ2-3
TGTGCCAGCAGCATAGAAGCGGACGATACGCAGTATTTT
CASSIEADDTQYF